This TCR beta chain was found in a study of technical replicates of blood from a handful of donors. The protocol was immunoSEQ multiplex PCR, while the TCRdb copy is restricted to in-frame clones and leaves out a portion. The table lists over 75,000 clones, approximately 97% of them singletons, with around 0.18% in the top ten. Germline V gives CDR1 SGHTA, CDR2 FQGTGA. The CDR3 runs to 17 residues. J lost 5 bases, V lost 3 bases, and 10 bases had no gene match. This TCR was sampled from a human donor in good health. Specimen: T cells isolated from PBMCs. V usage is TRBV7-3 and J usage is TRBJ1-5; 10 nucleotides line up with TRBD1. CDR3: CASSFLPGQGRDQPQHF. The CDR3 nucleotides are TGTGCCAGCAGCTTCTTACCGGGACAGGGGCGAGATCAGCCCCAGCATTTT.